This T cell receptor beta chain derives from a study of blood T cells in healthy people across ages. Study-level points and caveats: Researchers report that TCR beta diversity correlated strongly with naive T cell percentage. Age brought a roughly linear fall in TCR beta diversity measured per million T cells.

Points on this clonotype: Antigen specificity is unknown.

It was with a sample-barcoded 5' primer and a J-beta primer mix that a second PCR of roughly 6 to 12 cycles was run. Each cDNA molecule was tagged by a template-switch adaptor with 12 random nucleotides. TCRdb reanalysed the 5' RACE reads using MiXCR and keeps one entry per CDR3 protein. The top ten clones hold 25% to 35% of a sample with around 650,000 distinct CDR3 sequences, less than 45% of them seen once. Trimming shortened V by 1 base and J by 0 bases, and 13 bases separated the two germline ends. The germline CDR1 and CDR2 sequences are DFQATT and SNEGSKA (reference sequence). The CDR3 runs 16 residues. Each sample yielded at least 6.5 million isolated PBMCs.

The sample was blood. The receptor was derived from a man older than 75 in good health. This chain links TRBV20-1 with TRBJ2-1; D may match TRBD1 or TRBD2 (5 bases each). The CDR3 bases are TGCAGTGCTAGAGTTTCGGGACCCAGCTCCTACAATGAGCAGTTCTTC. It is translated as CSARVSGPSSYNEQFF.